The rows below give T cell receptor beta chains drawn from one sample of a study of cytomegalovirus exposure and HLA in healthy donors. Clones were read by immunoSEQ multiplex PCR, and TCRdb kept only the in-frame ones, dropping some. This table holds roughly 260,000 clones, roughly 90% found once. The sequenced sample consisted of PBMCs. Every receptor here comes from a woman between 18 and 29 years old in good health and CMV-seronegative. CDR3s include the opening cysteine and the closing phenylalanine or tryptophan. A D gene is named only where the DNA matches it firmly. The listing skips clone size in some rows; elsewhere it reads once, few, many or a size class.

>NA|TRBJ1-5|NA|TRBV4-3
TGCGCCAGCAGTCCATGGGGGGGCGCGGATCAGCCCCAGCATTTT
CASSPWGGADQPQHF
>NA|TRBJ1-1|few|TRBV9
TGTGCCAGCAGCGTAGACAGGAACACTGAAGCTTTCTTT
CASSVDRNTEAFF
>TRBD2|TRBJ2-7|NA|TRBV27
TGTGCCAGCAGTTCCCAGAGCGGGGCAGGCGGAGGCGAGCAGTACTTC
CASSSQSGAGGGEQYF
>NA|TRBJ2-7|NA|TRBV7-2
TGTGCCAGCAGCTTAGGAACGCAGTCCTACGAGCAGTACTTC
CASSLGTQSYEQYF
>TRBD1|TRBJ1-2|NA|TRBV4-1
TGCGCCAGCAGCCAAAGGTACAGGGGGCTGGACTATGGCTACACCTTC
CASSQRYRGLDYGYTF
>NA|TRBJ1-6|NA|TRBV27
TGTGCCAGCAGTTTTTCGGGGGTTGGTTCACCCCTCCACTTT
CASSFSGVGSPLHF
>NA|TRBJ2-7|once|TRBV27
TGTGCCAGCACCCTCAACTCCCCTATAGGGACCCCTTTTGGGGGCAAGCAGTACTTC
CASTLNSPIGTPFGGKQYF
>NA|TRBJ1-1|once|TRBV5-1
TGCGCCAGCAGCTTGAGGCTACAGGGGAACACTGAAGCTTTCTTT
CASSLRLQGNTEAFF
>NA|TRBJ2-7|NA|TRBV4-1
TGCGCCAGCAGCCAAGTTGGGGGGTCCTACGAGCAGTACTTC
CASSQVGGSYEQYF
>TRBD2|TRBJ2-1|NA|TRBV9
TGTGCCAGCAGCGTAGACGGGACTAGTGACAATGAGCAGTTCTTC
CASSVDGTSDNEQFF
>NA|TRBJ1-5|NA|TRBV19
TGTGCCAGTAGTATAGGCCAAAGCTACAATCAGCCCCAGCATTTT
CASSIGQSYNQPQHF
>NA|TRBJ1-3|NA|TRBV5-1
TGCGCCAGCAGCACGGACACTAACTCTGGAAACACCATATATTTT
CASSTDTNSGNTIYF
>TRBD2|TRBJ2-1|once|TRBV11-2
TGTGCCAGCAGCTCTCAACTAGCGCGGCGCTACAATGAGCAGTTCTTC
CASSSQLARRYNEQFF
>NA|TRBJ1-1|NA|TRBV5-6
TGTGCCAGCAGCTTGGACATTCGGGCTGAAGCTTTCTTT
CASSLDIRAEAFF
>TRBD2|TRBJ2-1|NA|TRBV5-6
TGTGCCAGCAGCTCTATTTTAGGGACTAGCGGGGGGGCCCGTCATGAGCAGTTCTTC
CASSSILGTSGGARHEQFF
>NA|TRBJ1-6|NA|TRBV2
TGTGCCAGCAGTGATCACAGGCGAACAGCAAAAGATCCTTCGGATTCACCCCTCCACTTT
CASSDHRRTAKDPSDSPLHF
>NA|TRBJ1-5|NA|TRBV9
TGTGCCAGCAGCGTAGGGCAGGGCCTCAATCAGCCCCAGCATTTT
CASSVGQGLNQPQHF